Listed below are T cell receptor beta chains from one sample, sequenced in a study of STAT5B mutations in CD4+ large granular lymphocyte leukemia. The assay was immunoSEQ multiplex PCR, and TCRdb's table has in-frame clones only and misses some. This table holds approximately 23,000 clones, under 80% found once. The material sequenced was CD4+ T cells from blood buffy coats. The receptors shown here come from a human donor in good health. Each CDR3 is given with its conserved first and last residue.

v_call	cdr3_aa
TRBV4-2	CASSRDRNTEAFF
TRBV28	CASSLPYLPGQFGGPQHF
TRBV12-5	CASGLGSAGIPGELFF
TRBV29-1	CSVEDDRDEQYF
TRBV27	CASSLGQGGDTEAFF
TRBV19	CASTLTGGLMNTEAFF
TRBV18	CASSPPGQGQPQHF
TRBV28	CASSSGLGGSYNEQFF
TRBV19	CASSIPGGSYGYTF
TRBV7-9	CASSLRRDTGELFF
TRBV2	CASFPGGQGLSDGYTF
TRBV29-1	CSVESLYGYTF
TRBV29-1	CSVMSGLRTDTQYF
TRBV28	CASSLSGDYGYTF
TRBV5-1	CASGAGTTDTDTQYF
TRBV5-4	CASSWDGMGFDGYTF
TRBV11-3	CASSLSKFRRALETQYF
TRBV10-3	CAITGDIQSPLHF
TRBV5-4	CASSLSGDGYEQYF
TRBV7-2	CASSMDRGMNEQFF
TRBV27	CASSFGRTYGYTF
TRBV7-2	CASSPQGAGSQPQHF
TRBV11-2	CASSRTSWSGANVLTF
TRBV5-8	CASPKPWTGEVEQYF
TRBV9	CASSVEANYGYTF
TRBV6-6	CASSGQGALGTGELFF
TRBV19	CASSIQGTGEQFF
TRBV4-2	CASSQDLRQNNYGYTF
TRBV28	CASRPNRVESPLHF
TRBV19	CASSEGRGSQPQHF
TRBV6-6	CASSYSRDSASDEQFF
TRBV7-2	CASSPATSAISYEQYF
TRBV10-2	CASRDPGNTEAFF
TRBV7-9	CASSSHLEDNSPLHF
TRBV5-6	CASSHDRLSSTDTQYF
TRBV4-2	CASSQDINRELFF
TRBV7-2	CASRMGGLTGELFF
TRBV5-1	CASSPVATDSYEQYF
TRBV29-1	CSVGGPGETQYF
TRBV6-1	CASSVGGGSTDTQYF